This entry concerns a single T cell receptor (beta chain). Its antigen remains unknown. TCRdb re-derived calls from the 5' RACE reads in MiXCR, one entry per CDR3 protein. Altogether approximately 260,000 distinct CDR3 sequences are present, about 17% being singletons, with the ten largest covering around 3.8%. The CDR3 is 12 residues long. Trimming pared 3 bases from V and 1 base from J, leaving 6 bases between. Germline V gene lookup returns CDR1 DFQATT and CDR2 SNEGSKA (reference sequence). This sample was taken from a study of T-cell memory formation after mild COVID-19. Study at large: TCR clusters largely stayed donor specific. General observations from the study: Clones shrinking from day 15 to 85 showed even CD4/CD8 mixes; later expanders tilted CD4+.

Sequencing was carried out using PBMCs or a T cell subset sorted from them (not recorded which). This sequence joins TRBV20-1 and TRBJ1-2, with D hard to call. This clonotype was obtained from a young man who had mild COVID-19 (a few samples of this study predate the infection). Cell type and time point are not known. CDR3 nucleotides: TGCAGTGCTAGGTCAGATAACTATGGCTACACCTTC. Translation: CSARSDNYGYTF.